This T cell receptor beta chain was sequenced during a study of T cell changes during pregnancy in multiple sclerosis (dated by TCRdb to about 2019). For the study in its entirety: The study looked at changes in the T cell repertoire across pregnancy in women with multiple sclerosis.

Including cysteine and phenylalanine, the CDR3 has 15 amino acids. Of the read, only the CDR3 DNA is kept; its 45 bases are in frame from base 1. From a lookup of the germline V gene (reference sequence), CDR1 and CDR2 are LNHDA and SQIVND. Trimming removed 1 base from V and 12 bases from J, leaving 16 bases between the germline ends. With respect to this clone: Its antigen is still unknown. No base quality values were provided; no much bigger clone lies one nucleotide off.

Library preparation used the immunoSEQ multiplex PCR assay. TCRdb holds this immuneACCESS table with in-frame rearrangements only. Some clones are missing; in checked studies, unresolved V genes explain under half, and the rest has no known cause. This sample is represented by 80,000 to 130,000 clones; 94% of them were singletons. Of the sample, approximately 0.88% falls within the top ten clones. The receptor's source is a female donor with multiple sclerosis, enrolled in a pregnancy study. This chain joins TRBV19 to TRBJ2-6; the best D guess is TRBD2, with 6 bases matching. The sequenced sample was peripheral blood, obtained before pregnancy. The CDR3 reads as follows: CASSIVEGTFSVLTF. The bases are TGTGCCAGTAGTATAGTGGAGGGGACTTTTTCCGTCCTGACTTTC.